This T cell receptor (beta chain) was profiled in a study of cytomegalovirus exposure and HLA in healthy donors. Study results and caveats: Within a later analysis, the majority of CMV-associated TCR beta chains appeared HLA-restricted. Sequencing probably produced one cluster of sequence variants that were highly shared.

These donors counted as nominally healthy when sampled, but unrecorded immune exposures were likely. PCR involved 60 Vbeta and 13 Jbeta primers. As originally analysed: An analysis that came later counted some 81 million unique TCR beta chains, around 12 million shared. Sequenced by immunoSEQ multiplex PCR; TCRdb stores in-frame clones only, minus some. V and J calls and clone size are as listed in that table; D and trimming were resolved from the DNA. The sample has approximately 110,000 clones, about three quarters seen once. On this clone: Its specificity is unknown.

J lost 4 bases, V lost 1 base, and 3 bases had no gene match. This CDR3 region has 14 residues. In germline, CDR1 is SQVTM, CDR2 ANQGSEA. The V call is TRBV29-1, the J call TRBJ2-2, with 7 positions matching TRBD2. The sequencing input was PBMCs. The clonotype originates from a woman in her thirties or forties in good health and CMV-seropositive. This chain's CDR3 is CSVEGGGITGELFF. As DNA, the CDR3 is TGCAGCGTTGAAGGGGGAGGGATCACCGGGGAGCTGTTTTTT.